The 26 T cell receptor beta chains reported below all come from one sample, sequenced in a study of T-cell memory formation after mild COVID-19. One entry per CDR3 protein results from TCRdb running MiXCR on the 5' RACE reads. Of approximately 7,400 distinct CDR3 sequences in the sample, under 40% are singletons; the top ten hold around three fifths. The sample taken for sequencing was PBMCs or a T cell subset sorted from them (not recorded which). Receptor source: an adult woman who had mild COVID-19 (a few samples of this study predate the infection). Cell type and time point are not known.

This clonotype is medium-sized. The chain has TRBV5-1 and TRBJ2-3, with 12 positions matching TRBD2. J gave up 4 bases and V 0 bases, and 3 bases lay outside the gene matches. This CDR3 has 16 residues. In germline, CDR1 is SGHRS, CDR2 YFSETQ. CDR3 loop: CASSLGGLAGPDTQYF. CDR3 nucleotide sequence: TGCGCCAGCAGCTTGGGAGGACTAGCGGGACCAGATACGCAGTATTTT.

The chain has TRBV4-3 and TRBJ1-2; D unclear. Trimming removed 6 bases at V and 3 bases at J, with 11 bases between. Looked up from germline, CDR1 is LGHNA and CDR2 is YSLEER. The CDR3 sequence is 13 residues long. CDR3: CASRPGPDYGYTF. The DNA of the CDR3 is TGCGCCAGCAGGCCCGGGCCGGACTATGGCTACACCTTC.

CDR3 DNA sequence: TGTGCCAGCAGCTGGTACAGGGGATCTGAAGCTTTCTTT. Its protein is CASSWYRGSEAFF. The rearrangement links TRBV7-3 to TRBJ1-1; 7 nucleotides align to TRBD1. Germline lookup yields CDR1 SGHTA and CDR2 FQGTGA. The CDR3 covers 13 residues. The junction had 5 bases not matched to a gene; V was cut back by 4 bases and J by 6 bases.

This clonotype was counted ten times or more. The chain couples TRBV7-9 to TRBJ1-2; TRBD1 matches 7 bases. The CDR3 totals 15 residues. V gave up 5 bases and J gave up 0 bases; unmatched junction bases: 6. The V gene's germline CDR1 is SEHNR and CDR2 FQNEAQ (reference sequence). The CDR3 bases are TGTGCCAGCAGCCGAGGGACAGCAGCTAACTATGGCTACACCTTC. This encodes CASSRGTAANYGYTF.

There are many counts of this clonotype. CDR3 bases: TGTGCCAGCTCACTGGGACAGGAAACCTACGAGCAGTACTTC. Amino acid sequence: CASSLGQETYEQYF. The rearrangement links TRBV18 to TRBJ2-7; 8 bases agree with TRBD1. The CDR3 is 14 residues long. The germline V gene has CDR1 KGHSH and CDR2 LQKENI. Trimming took 4 bases from V and 2 from J; bases not matched to a gene: 4.

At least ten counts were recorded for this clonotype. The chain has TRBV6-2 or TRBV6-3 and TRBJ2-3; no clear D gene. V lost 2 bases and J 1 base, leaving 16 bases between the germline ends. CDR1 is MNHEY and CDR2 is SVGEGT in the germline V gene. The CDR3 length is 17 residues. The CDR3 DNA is TGTGCCAGCAGTTACGCCCTAAAGGGAATAGGCACAGATACGCAGTATTTT. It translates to CASSYALKGIGTDTQYF.

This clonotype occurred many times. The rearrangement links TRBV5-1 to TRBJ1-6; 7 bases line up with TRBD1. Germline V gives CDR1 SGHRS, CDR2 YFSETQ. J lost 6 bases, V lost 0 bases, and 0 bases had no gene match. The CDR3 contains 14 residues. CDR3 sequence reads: CASSLGDSNSPLHF. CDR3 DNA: TGCGCCAGCAGCTTGGGGGACAGTAATTCACCCCTCCACTTT.

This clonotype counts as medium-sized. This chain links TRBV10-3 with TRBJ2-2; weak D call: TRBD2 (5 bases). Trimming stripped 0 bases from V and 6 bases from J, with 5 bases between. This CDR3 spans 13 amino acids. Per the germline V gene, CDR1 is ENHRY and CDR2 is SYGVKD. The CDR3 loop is CAISESEAGELFF. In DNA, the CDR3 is TGTGCCATCAGTGAGTCGGAGGCCGGGGAGCTGTTTTTT.

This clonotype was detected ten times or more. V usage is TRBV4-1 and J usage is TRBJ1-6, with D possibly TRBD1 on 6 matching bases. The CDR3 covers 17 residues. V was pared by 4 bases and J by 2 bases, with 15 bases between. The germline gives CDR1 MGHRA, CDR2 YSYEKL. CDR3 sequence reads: CASSPRVGDTYNSPLHF. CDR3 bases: TGCGCCAGCAGCCCACGGGTCGGGGACACCTATAATTCACCCCTCCACTTT.

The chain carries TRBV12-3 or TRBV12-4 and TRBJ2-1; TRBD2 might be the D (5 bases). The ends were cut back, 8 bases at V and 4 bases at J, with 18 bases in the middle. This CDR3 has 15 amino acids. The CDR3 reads CASRRAGEPYNEQFF. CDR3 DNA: TGTGCCAGCCGACGAGCCGGGGAGCCTTACAATGAGCAGTTCTTC.

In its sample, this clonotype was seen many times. Here the CDR3 reads CASSKGSQPVYEQYF. CDR3 nucleotides: TGTGCCAGCAGCAAGGGGTCCCAACCCGTCTACGAGCAGTACTTC. V gene TRBV21-1 combines with J gene TRBJ2-7; the table's D gene call, TRBD1, was not cross checked with the DNA. TRBV21-1 is a known pseudogene. CDR3 size: 15 residues.

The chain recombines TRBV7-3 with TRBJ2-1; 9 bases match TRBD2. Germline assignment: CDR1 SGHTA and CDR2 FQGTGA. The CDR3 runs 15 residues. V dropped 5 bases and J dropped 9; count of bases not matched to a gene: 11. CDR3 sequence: CASSRIAGALIEQFF. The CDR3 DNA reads TGTGCCAGCAGCCGTATAGCGGGAGCCTTGATTGAGCAGTTCTTC.

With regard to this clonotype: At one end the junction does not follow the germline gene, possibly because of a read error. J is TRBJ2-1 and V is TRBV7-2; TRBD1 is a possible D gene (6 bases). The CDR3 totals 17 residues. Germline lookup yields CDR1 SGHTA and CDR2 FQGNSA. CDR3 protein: CASSVAGQSASYNEQFF. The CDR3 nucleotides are TGTGCCAGCAGCGTAGCCGGACAGTCGGCCTCCTACAATGAGCAGTTCTTC.

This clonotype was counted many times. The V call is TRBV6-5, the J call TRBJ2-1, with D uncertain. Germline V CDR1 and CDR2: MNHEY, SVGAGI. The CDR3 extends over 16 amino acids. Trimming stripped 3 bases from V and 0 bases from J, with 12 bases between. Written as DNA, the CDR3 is TGTGCCAGCAGTTATTCGGTTAGGAGCTCCTACAATGAGCAGTTCTTC. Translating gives CASSYSVRSSYNEQFF.

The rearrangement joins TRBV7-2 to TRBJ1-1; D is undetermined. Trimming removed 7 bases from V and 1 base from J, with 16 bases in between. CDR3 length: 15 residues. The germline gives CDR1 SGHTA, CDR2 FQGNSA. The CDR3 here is CASTSPSYTNTEAFF. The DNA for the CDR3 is TGTGCCAGCACCTCCCCCTCTTACACGAACACTGAAGCTTTCTTT.

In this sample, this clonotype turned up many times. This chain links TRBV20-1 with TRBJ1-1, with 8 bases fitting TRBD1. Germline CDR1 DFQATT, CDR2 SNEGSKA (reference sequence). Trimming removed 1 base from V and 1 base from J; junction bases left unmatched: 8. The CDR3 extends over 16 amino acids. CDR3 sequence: CSARGTGSVTNTEAFF. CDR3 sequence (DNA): TGCAGTGCTAGAGGGACAGGGTCTGTCACGAACACTGAAGCTTTCTTT.

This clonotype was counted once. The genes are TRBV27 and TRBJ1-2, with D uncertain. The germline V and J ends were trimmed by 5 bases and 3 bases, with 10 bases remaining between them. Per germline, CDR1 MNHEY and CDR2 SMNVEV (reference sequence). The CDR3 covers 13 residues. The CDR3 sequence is CASSPHQDYGYTF. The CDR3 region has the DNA TGTGCCAGCAGTCCCCACCAAGACTATGGCTACACCTTC.

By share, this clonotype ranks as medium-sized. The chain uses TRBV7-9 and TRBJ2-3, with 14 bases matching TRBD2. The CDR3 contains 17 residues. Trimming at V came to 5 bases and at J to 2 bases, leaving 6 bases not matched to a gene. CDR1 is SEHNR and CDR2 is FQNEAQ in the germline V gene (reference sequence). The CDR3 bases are TGTGCCAGCAGCGCAAAGACTAGCGGGAGGGCCACAGATACGCAGTATTTT. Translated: CASSAKTSGRATDTQYF.

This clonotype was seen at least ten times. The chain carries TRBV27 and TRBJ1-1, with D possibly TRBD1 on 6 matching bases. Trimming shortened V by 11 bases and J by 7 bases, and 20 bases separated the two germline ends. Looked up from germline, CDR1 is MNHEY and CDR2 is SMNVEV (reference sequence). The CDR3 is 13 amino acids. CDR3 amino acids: CASLWRGDYEAFF. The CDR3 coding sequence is TGTGCCTCTCTTTGGAGGGGGGACTATGAAGCTTTCTTT.

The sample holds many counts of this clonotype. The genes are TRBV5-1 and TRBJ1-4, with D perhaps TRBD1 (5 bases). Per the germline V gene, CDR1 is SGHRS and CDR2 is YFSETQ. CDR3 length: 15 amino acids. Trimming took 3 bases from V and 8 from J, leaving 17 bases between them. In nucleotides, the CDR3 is TGCGCCAGCAGCTCCCCAGGGATAATAGGGGAAAAACTGTTTTTT. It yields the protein CASSSPGIIGEKLFF.

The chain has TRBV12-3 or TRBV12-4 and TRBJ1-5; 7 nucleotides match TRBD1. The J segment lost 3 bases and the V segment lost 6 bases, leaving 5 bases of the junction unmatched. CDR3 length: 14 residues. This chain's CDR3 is CASRTDRDNQPQHF. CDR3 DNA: TGTGCCAGCAGGACTGACAGGGACAATCAGCCCCAGCATTTT.

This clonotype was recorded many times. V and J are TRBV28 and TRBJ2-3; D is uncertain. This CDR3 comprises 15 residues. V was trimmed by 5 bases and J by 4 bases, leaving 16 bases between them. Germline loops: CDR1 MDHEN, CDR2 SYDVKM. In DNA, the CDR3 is TGTGCCAGCAGTCCATATACCGGGTCCTCAGATACGCAGTATTTT. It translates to CASSPYTGSSDTQYF.

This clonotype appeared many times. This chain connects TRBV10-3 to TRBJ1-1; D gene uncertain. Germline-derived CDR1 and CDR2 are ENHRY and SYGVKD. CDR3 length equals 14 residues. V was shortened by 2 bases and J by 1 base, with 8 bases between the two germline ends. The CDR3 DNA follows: TGTGCCATCAGTGAGGTATCGTCGAACACTGAAGCTTTCTTT. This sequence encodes CAISEVSSNTEAFF.

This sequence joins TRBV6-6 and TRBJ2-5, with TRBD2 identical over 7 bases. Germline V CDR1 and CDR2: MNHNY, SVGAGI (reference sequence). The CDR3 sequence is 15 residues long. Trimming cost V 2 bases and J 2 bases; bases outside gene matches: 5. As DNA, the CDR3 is TGTGCCAGCAGTTACGCCGGGACTAATCAAGAGACCCAGTACTTC. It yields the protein CASSYAGTNQETQYF.

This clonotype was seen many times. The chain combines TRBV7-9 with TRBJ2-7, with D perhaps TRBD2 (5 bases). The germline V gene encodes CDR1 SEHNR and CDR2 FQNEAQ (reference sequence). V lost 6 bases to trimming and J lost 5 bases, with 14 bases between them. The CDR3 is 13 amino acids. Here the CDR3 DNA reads TGTGCCAGCAGTCCTACGGACGGGGACGAGCAGTACTTC. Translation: CASSPTDGDEQYF.

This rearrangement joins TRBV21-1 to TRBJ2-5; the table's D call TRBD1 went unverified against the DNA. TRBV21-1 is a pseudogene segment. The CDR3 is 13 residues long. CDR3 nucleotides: TGTGCCAGCAGCAAACAGGGCCAAGAGACCCAGTACTTC. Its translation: CASSKQGQETQYF.